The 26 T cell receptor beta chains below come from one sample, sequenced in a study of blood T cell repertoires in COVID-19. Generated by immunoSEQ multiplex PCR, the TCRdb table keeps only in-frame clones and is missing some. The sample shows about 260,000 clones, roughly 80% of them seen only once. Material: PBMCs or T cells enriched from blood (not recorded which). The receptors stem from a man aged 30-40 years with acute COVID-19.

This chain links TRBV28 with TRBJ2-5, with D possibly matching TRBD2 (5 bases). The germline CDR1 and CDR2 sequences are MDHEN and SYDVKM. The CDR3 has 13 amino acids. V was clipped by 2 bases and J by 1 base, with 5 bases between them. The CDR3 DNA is TGTGCCAGCAGTTTAGAGGGCCAAGAGACCCAGTACTTC. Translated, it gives CASSLEGQETQYF.

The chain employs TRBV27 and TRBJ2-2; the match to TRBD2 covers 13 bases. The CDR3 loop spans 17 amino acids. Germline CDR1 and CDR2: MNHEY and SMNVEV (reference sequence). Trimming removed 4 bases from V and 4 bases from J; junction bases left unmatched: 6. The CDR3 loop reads CASSSHWTSGGTGELFF. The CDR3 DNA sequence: TGTGCCAGCAGTTCCCATTGGACTAGCGGGGGCACCGGGGAGCTGTTTTTT.

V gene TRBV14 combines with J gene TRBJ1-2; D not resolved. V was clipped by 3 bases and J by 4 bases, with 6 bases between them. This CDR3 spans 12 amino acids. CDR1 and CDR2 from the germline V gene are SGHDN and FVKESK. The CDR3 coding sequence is TGTGCCAGCAGCCATGGCCTCTATGGCTACACCTTC. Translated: CASSHGLYGYTF.

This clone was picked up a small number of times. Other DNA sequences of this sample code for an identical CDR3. CDR3 sequence reads: CASRDYRGLGGQPQHF. The CDR3 DNA reads TGTGCCAGTAGAGACTACAGGGGGCTCGGAGGTCAGCCCCAGCATTTT. The chain uses TRBV19 and TRBJ1-5; 9 bases are shared with TRBD1. Looked up from germline, CDR1 is LNHDA and CDR2 is SQIVND (reference sequence). Trimming at V came to 6 bases and at J to 6 bases, leaving 12 bases not matched to a gene. The CDR3 extends over 16 amino acids.

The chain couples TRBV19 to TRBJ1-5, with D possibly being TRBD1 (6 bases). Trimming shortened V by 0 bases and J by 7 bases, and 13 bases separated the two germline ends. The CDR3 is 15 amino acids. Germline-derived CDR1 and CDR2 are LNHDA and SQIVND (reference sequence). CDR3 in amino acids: CASSIDGQRGQPQHF. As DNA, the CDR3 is TGTGCCAGTAGTATAGACGGACAGAGGGGCCAGCCCCAGCATTTT.

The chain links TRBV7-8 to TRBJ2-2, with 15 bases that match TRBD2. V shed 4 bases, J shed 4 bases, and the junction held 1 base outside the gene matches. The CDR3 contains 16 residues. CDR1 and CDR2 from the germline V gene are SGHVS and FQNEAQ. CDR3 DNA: TGTGCCAGCAGCTCGGGACTAGCGGGGGGCACCGGGGAGCTGTTTTTT. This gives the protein CASSSGLAGGTGELFF.

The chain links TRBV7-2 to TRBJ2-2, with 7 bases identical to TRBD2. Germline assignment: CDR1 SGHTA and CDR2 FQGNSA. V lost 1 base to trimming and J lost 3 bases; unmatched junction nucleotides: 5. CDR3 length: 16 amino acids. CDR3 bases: TGTGCCAGCAGCTTAGGTGCTAGCGGTTACACCGGGGAGCTGTTTTTT. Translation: CASSLGASGYTGELFF. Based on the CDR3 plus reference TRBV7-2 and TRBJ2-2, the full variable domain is GAGVSQSPSNKVTEKGKDVELRCDPISGHTALYWYRQSLGQGLEFLIYFQGNSAPDKSGLPSDRFSAERTGGSVSTLTIQRTQQEDSAVYLCASSLGASGYTGELFFGEGSRLTVL.

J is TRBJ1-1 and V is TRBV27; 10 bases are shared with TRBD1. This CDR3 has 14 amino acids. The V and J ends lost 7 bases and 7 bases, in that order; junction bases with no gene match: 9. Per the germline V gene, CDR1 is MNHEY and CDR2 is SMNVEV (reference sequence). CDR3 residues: CASKPLGQGGEAFF. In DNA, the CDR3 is TGTGCCAGCAAACCCCTCGGACAGGGGGGTGAAGCTTTCTTT.

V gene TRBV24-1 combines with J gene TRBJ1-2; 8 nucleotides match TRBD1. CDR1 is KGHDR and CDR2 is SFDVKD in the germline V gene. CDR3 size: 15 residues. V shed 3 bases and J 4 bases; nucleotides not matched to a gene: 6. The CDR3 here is CATSDRQGYGYGYTF. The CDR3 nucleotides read TGTGCCACCAGTGATCGACAGGGGTACGGCTATGGCTACACCTTC.

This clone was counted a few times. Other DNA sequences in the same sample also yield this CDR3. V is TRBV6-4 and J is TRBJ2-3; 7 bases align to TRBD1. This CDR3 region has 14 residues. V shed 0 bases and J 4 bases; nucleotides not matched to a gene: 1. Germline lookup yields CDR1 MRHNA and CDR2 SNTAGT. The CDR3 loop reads CASSDSGGADTQYF. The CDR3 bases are TGTGCCAGCAGTGACTCAGGGGGCGCAGATACGCAGTATTTT.

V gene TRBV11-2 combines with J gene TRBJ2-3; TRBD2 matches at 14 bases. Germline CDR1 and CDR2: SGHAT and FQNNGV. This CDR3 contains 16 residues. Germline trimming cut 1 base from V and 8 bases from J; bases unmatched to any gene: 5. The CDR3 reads CASSLVGTSGRGTQYF. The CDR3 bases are TGTGCCAGCAGCTTAGTTGGGACTAGCGGGAGAGGTACGCAGTATTTT.

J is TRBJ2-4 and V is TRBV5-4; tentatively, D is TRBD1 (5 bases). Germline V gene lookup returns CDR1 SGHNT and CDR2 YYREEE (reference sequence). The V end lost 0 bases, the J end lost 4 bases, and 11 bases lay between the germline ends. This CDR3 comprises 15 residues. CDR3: CASSLGVTEKNIQYF. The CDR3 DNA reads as TGTGCCAGCAGCTTGGGGGTGACAGAAAAAAACATTCAGTACTTC.

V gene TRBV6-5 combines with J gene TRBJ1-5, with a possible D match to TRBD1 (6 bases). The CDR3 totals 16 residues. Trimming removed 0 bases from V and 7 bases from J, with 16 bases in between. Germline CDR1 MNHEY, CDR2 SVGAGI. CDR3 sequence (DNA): TGTGCCAGCAGTTACTCGATTCAAGGGGGTCACCAGCCCCAGCATTTT. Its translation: CASSYSIQGGHQPQHF.

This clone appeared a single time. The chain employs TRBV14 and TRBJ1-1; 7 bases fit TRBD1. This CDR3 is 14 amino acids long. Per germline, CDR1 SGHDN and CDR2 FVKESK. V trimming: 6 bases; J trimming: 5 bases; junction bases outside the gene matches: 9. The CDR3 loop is CASRETGLWTEAFF. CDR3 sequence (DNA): TGTGCCAGCAGGGAGACAGGGCTGTGGACTGAAGCTTTCTTT.

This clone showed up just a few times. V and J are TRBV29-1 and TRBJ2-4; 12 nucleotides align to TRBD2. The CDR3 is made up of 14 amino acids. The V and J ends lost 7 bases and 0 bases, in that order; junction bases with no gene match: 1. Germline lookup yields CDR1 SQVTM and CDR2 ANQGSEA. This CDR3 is CSGTSGIAKNIQYF. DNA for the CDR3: TGCAGCGGGACTAGCGGGATAGCCAAAAACATTCAGTACTTC.

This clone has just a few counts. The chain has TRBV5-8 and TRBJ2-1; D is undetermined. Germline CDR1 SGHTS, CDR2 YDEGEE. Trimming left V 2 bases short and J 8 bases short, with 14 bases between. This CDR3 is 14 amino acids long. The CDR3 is CASSLGIQSHEQFF. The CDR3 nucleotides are TGTGCCAGCAGCTTAGGCATACAGTCGCATGAGCAGTTCTTC.

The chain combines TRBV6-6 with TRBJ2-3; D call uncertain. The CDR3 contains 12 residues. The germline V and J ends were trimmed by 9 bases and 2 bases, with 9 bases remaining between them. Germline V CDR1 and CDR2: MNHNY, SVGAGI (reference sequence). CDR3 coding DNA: TGTGCCAGTGGTGGCCTCACAGATACGCAGTATTTT. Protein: CASGGLTDTQYF.

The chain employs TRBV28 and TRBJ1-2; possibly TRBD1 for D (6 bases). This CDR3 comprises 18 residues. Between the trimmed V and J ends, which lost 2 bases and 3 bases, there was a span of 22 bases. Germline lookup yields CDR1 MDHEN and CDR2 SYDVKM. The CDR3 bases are TGTGCCAGCAGTTTAGGGAAAGCCCAAAACAGGGCTTACTATGGCTACACCTTC. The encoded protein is CASSLGKAQNRAYYGYTF.

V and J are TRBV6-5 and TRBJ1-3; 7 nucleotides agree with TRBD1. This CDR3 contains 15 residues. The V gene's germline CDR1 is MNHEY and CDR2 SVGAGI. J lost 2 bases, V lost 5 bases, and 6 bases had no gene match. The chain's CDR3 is CASSTGEGTGNTIYF. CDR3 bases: TGTGCCAGCAGTACAGGGGAAGGAACTGGAAACACCATATATTTT.

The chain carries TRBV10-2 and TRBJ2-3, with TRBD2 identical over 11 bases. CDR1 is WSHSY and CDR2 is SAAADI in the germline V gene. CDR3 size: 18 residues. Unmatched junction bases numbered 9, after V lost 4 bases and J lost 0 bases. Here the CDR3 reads CASSGTSGGAKSTDTQYF. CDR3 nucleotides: TGCGCCAGCAGTGGCACTAGCGGGGGTGCAAAAAGCACAGATACGCAGTATTTT.

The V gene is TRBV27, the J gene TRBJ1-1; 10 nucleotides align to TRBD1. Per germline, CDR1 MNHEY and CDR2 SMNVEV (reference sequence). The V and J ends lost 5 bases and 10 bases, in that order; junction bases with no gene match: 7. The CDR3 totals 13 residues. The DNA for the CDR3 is TGTGCCAGCAGTGTGGGGACAGGGGTGGCAGCTTTCTTT. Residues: CASSVGTGVAAFF.

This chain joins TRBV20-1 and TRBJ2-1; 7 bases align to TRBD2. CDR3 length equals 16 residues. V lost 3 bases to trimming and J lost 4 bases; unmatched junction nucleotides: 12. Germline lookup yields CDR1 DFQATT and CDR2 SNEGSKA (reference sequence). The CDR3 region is CSASMLAAGVYNEQFF. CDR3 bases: TGCAGTGCTAGTATGTTGGCGGCGGGGGTTTACAATGAGCAGTTCTTC.

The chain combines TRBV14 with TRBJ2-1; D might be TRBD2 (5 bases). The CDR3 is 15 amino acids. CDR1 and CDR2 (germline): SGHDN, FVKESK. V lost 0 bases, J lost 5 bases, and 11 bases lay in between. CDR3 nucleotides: TGTGCCAGCAGCCAAGATACGTGGCGGGACAATGAGCAGTTCTTC. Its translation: CASSQDTWRDNEQFF. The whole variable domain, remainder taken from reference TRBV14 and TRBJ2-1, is EAGVTQFPSHSVIEKGQTVTLRCDPISGHDNLYWYRRVMGKEIKFLLHFVKESKQDESGMPNNRFLAERTGGTYSTLKVQPAELEDSGVYFCASSQDTWRDNEQFFGPGTRLTVL.

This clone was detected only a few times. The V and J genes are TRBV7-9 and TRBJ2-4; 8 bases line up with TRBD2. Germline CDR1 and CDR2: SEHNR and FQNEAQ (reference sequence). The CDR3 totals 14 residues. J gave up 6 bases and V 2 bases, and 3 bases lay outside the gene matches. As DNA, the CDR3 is TGTGCCAGCAGCTTAAGGGCGGGAGGAAACATTCAGTACTTC. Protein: CASSLRAGGNIQYF.

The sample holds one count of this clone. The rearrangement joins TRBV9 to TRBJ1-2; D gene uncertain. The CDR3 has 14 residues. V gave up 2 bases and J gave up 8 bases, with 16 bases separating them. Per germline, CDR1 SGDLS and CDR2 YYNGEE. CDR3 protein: CASSVKPLSAGYTF. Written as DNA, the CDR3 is TGTGCCAGCAGCGTGAAGCCCCTTTCAGCGGGCTACACCTTC.

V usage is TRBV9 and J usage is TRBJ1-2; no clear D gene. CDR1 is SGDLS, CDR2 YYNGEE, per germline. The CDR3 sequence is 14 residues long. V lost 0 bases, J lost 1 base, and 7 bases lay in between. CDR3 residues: CASSVGQFNYGYTF. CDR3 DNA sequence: TGTGCCAGCAGCGTAGGTCAGTTTAACTATGGCTACACCTTC.